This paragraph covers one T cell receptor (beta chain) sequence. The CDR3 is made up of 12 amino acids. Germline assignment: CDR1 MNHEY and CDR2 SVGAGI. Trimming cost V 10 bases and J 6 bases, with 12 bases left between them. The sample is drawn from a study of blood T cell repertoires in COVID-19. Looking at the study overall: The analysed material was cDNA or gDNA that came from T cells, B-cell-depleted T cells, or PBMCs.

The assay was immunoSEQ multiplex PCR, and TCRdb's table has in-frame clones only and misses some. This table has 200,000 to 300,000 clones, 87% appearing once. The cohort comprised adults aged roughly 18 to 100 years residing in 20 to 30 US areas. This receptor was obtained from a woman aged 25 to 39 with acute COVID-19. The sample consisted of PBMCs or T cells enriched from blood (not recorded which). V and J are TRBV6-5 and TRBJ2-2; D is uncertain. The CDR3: CAMSTASGELFF. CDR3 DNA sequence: TGTGCCATGAGCACTGCGTCCGGGGAGCTGTTTTTT.